Shown below are 2 T cell receptor beta chains from a single sample sequenced in a study of blood T cell repertoires in COVID-19. Libraries were prepared by immunoSEQ multiplex PCR; TCRdb keeps only in-frame clonotypes and omits some of them. This table holds some 130,000 clones, about 70% found once. Sequencing input: peripheral blood. These TCRs come from a woman between 65 and 79 years old with acute or convalescent COVID-19.

The CDR3 region is CASSLGIGGSYNEQFF. In nucleotides, the CDR3 is TGCGCCAGCAGCTTGGGAATCGGGGGGTCCTACAATGAGCAGTTCTTC. The gene calls are TRBV5-1 and TRBJ2-1; 7 bases map to TRBD2. Trimming removed 0 bases from V and 1 base from J; junction bases left unmatched: 4. Per the germline V gene, CDR1 is SGHRS and CDR2 is YFSETQ. This CDR3 contains 16 residues.

The DNA of the CDR3 is TGTGCCAGCAGCTCGGACAGGACCGGGGGCACCATATATTTT. Protein product: CASSSDRTGGTIYF. The chain has TRBV5-6 and TRBJ1-3; 7 nucleotides line up with TRBD1. V shed 3 bases and J 9 bases; nucleotides not matched to a gene: 9. The V gene's germline CDR1 is SGHDT and CDR2 YYEEEE. The CDR3 is 14 amino acids.